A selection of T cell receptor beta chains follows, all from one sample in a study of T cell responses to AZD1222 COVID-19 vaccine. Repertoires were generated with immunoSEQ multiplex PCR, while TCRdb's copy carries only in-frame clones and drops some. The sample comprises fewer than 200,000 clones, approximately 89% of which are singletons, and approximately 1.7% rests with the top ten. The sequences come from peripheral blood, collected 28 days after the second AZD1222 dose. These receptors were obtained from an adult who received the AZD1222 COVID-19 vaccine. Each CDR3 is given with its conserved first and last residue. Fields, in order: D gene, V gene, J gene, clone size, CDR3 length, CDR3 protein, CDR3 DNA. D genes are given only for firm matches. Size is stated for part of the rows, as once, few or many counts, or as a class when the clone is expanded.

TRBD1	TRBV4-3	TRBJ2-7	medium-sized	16	CASSQEIGTGGYEQYF	TGCGCCAGCAGCCAAGAAATAGGTACAGGGGGATACGAGCAGTACTTC
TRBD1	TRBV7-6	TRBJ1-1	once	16	CASSLAAGGASSEAFF	TGTGCCAGCAGCTTAGCAGCAGGGGGCGCGTCGTCTGAAGCTTTCTTT
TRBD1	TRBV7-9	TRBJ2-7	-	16	CASSLLPGQGPYEQYF	TGTGCCAGCAGCCTACTACCGGGACAGGGACCCTACGAGCAGTACTTC
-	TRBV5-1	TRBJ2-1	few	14	CASSLSHFDNEQFF	TGCGCCAGCAGCCTTTCCCACTTTGACAATGAGCAGTTCTTC
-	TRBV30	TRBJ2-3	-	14	CAWSPQRGTDTQYF	TGTGCCTGGAGTCCCCAACGGGGCACAGATACGCAGTATTTT
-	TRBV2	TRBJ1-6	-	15	CASTLEQGSGSPLHF	TGTGCCAGCACCCTGGAGCAGGGTTCGGGTTCACCCCTCCACTTT
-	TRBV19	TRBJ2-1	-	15	CASSIVRGPYNEQFF	TGTGCCAGTAGTATAGTGAGGGGACCCTACAATGAGCAGTTCTTC
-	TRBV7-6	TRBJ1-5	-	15	CASSPVGNSHQPQHF	TGTGCCAGCAGCCCTGTGGGAAACAGTCATCAGCCCCAGCATTTT
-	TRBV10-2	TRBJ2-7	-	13	CASEGDFPYEQYF	TGCGCCAGCGAAGGGGACTTTCCCTACGAGCAGTACTTC
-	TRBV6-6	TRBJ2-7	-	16	CASSYSAGTALPEQYF	TGTGCCAGCAGTTACTCGGCGGGGACAGCCCTTCCCGAGCAGTACTTC
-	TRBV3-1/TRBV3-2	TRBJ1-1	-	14	CASTPDSVNTEAFF	TGTGCCAGCACCCCGGACAGTGTGAACACTGAAGCTTTCTTT
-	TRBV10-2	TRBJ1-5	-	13	CASSPTENQPQHF	TGCGCCAGCAGTCCGACAGAAAATCAGCCCCAGCATTTT
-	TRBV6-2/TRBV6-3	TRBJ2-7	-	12	CASSYSPYEQYF	TGTGCCAGCAGTTACAGCCCCTACGAGCAGTACTTC
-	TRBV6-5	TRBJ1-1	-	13	CASSYSRVTEAFF	TGTGCCAGCAGTTACTCGAGAGTCACTGAAGCTTTCTTT
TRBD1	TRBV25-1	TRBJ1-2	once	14	CASRGTGRLYGYTF	TGTGCCAGCAGAGGGACAGGGCGCCTCTATGGCTACACCTTC
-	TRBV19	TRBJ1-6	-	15	CASSSGTADNSPLHF	TGTGCCAGTAGTTCCGGAACAGCTGATAATTCACCCCTCCACTTT
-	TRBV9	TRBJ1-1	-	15	CASSALQGGGTEAFF	TGTGCCAGCAGCGCCTTACAGGGAGGCGGCACTGAAGCTTTCTTT
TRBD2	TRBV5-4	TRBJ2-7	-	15	CASSLGSGGSYEQYF	TGTGCCAGCAGCTTGGGGAGCGGGGGCTCCTACGAGCAGTACTTC
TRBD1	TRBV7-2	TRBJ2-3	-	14	CASSPRQGRDTQYF	TGTGCCAGCAGCCCCCGACAGGGCAGAGATACGCAGTATTTT
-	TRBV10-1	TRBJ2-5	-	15	CASTGTGTYGETQYF	TGCGCCAGCACGGGTACAGGGACGTATGGAGAGACCCAGTACTTC